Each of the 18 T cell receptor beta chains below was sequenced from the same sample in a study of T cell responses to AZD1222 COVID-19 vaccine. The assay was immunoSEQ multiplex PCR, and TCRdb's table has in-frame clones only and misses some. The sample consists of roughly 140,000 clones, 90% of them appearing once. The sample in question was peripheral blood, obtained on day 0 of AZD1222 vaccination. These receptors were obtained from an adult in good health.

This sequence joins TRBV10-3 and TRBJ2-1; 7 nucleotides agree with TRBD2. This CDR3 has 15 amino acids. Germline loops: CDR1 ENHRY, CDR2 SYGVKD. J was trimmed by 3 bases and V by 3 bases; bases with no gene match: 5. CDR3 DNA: TGTGCCATCAGTGATCAAGCGGGAATCTACAATGAGCAGTTCTTC. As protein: CAISDQAGIYNEQFF.

In nucleotides, the CDR3 is TGTGCCAGCAGTCCCATCGACAGGGTCTCCTACGAGCAGTACTTC. Translation: CASSPIDRVSYEQYF. J is TRBJ2-7 and V is TRBV28; TRBD1 matches at 7 bases. Germline V gene data show CDR1 as MDHEN and CDR2 as SYDVKM. The CDR3 extends over 15 amino acids. V was clipped by 5 bases and J by 0 bases; unmatched bases: 7. The full variable domain, in which reference TRBV28 and TRBJ2-7 provide the parts outside the CDR3, is DVKVTQSSRYLVKRTGEKVFLECVQDMDHENMFWYRQDPGLGLRLIYFSYDVKMKEKGDIPEGYSVSREKKERFSLILESASTNQTSMYLCASSPIDRVSYEQYFGPGTRLTVT.

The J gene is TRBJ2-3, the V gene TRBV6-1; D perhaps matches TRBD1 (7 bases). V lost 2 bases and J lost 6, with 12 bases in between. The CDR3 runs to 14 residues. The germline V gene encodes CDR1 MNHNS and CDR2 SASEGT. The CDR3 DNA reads TGTGCCAGCAGTGAATGGACAGGAGGGGATACGCAGTATTTT. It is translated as CASSEWTGGDTQYF.

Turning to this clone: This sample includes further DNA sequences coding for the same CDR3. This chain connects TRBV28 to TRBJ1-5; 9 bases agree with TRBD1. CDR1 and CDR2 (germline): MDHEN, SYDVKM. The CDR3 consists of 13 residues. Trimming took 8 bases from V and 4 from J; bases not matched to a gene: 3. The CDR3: CASLGQGNQPQHF. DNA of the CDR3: TGTGCCAGCCTAGGACAGGGGAATCAGCCCCAGCATTTT.

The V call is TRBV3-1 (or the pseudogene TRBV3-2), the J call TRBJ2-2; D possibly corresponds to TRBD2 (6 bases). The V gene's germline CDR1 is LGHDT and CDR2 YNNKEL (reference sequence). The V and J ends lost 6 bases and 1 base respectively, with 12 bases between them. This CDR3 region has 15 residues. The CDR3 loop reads CASSPRRVNTGELFF. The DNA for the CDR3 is TGTGCCAGCAGTCCTAGGAGGGTGAACACCGGGGAGCTGTTTTTT.

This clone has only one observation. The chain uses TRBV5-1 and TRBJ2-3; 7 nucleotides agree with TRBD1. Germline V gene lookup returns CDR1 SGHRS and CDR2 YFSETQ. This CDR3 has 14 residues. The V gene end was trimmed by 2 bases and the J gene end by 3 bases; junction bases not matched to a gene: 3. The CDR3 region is CASSLQGTTDTQYF. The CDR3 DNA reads TGCGCCAGCAGCTTACAGGGGACGACAGATACGCAGTATTTT.

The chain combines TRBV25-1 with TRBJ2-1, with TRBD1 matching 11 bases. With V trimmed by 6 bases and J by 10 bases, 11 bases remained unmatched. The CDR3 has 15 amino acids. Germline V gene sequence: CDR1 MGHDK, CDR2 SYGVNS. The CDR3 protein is CASSSRDRGFREQFF. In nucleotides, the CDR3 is TGTGCCAGCAGCTCCCGGGACAGGGGGTTTAGGGAGCAGTTCTTC. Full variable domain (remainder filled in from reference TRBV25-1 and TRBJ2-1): EADIYQTPRYLVIGTGKKITLECSQTMGHDKMYWYQQDPGMELHLIHYSYGVNSTEKGDLSSESTVSRIRTEHFPLTLESARPSHTSQYLCASSSRDRGFREQFFGPGTRLTVL.

The CDR3 protein is CASSEVAFGGTQYF. CDR3 coding DNA: TGTGCCAGCAGTGAGGTCGCGTTCGGGGGGACCCAGTACTTC. J is TRBJ2-5 and V is TRBV2; weak D call: TRBD2 (6 bases). Deletions cut 3 bases from V and 7 bases from J, with 15 bases between. Germline values: CDR1 SNHLY, CDR2 FYNNEI. The CDR3 contains 14 residues.

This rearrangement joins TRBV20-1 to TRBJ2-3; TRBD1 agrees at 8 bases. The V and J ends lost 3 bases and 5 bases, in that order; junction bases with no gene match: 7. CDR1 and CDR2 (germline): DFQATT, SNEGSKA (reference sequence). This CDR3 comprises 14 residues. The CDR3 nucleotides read TGCAGTGCTAGTGACCCACAGGGGGTAGATACGCAGTATTTT. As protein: CSASDPQGVDTQYF.

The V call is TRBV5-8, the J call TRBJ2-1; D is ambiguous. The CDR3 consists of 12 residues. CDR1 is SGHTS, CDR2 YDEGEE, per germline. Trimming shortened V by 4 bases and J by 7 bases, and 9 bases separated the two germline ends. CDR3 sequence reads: CASSTESNEQFF. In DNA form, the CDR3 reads TGTGCCAGCAGCACAGAGTCAAATGAGCAGTTCTTC.

CDR3 region: CASSLSRVQYGYTF. In DNA, the CDR3 is TGTGCCAGCAGTTTATCGAGGGTACAATATGGCTACACCTTC. The chain has TRBV27 and TRBJ1-2; no clear D gene. Trimming stripped 0 bases from V and 5 bases from J, with 10 bases between. The CDR3 extends over 14 amino acids. Germline assignment: CDR1 MNHEY and CDR2 SMNVEV (reference sequence).

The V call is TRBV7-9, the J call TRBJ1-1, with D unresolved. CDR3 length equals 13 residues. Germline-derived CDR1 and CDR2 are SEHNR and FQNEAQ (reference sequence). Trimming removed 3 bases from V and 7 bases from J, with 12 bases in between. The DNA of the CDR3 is TGTGCCAGCAGCTTCGTTGGGAACGATGAAGCTTTCTTT. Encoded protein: CASSFVGNDEAFF.

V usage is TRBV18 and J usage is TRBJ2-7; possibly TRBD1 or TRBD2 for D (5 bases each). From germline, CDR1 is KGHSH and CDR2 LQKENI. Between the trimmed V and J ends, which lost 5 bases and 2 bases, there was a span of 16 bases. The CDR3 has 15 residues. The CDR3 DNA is TGTGCCAGCTCATCAACAAGGGACGGAACCTACGAGCAGTACTTC. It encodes CASSSTRDGTYEQYF. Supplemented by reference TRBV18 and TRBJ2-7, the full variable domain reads NAGVMQNPRHLVRRRGQEARLRCSPMKGHSHVYWYRQLPEEGLKFMVYLQKENIIDESGMPKERFSAEFPKEGPSILRIQQVVRGDSAAYFCASSSTRDGTYEQYFGPGTRLTVT.

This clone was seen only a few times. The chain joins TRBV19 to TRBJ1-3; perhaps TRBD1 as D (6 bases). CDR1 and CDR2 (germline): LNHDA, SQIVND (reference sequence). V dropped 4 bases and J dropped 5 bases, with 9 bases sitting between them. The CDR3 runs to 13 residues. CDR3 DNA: TGTGCCAGTAGTAAGGGGGAACGAAACACCATATATTTT. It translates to CASSKGERNTIYF.

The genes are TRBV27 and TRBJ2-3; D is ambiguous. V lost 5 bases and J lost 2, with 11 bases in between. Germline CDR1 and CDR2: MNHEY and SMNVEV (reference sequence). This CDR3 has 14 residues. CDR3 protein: CASSGYGNTDTQYF. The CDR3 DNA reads TGTGCCAGCAGTGGTTACGGCAACACAGATACGCAGTATTTT.

The CDR3 coding sequence is TGTGCCAGCAGTTACTCGACTTCCCCGGGGAACACTGAAGCTTTCTTT. Translating gives CASSYSTSPGNTEAFF. This chain connects TRBV6-5 to TRBJ1-1, with D unclear. CDR3 length: 16 residues. CDR1 and CDR2 (germline): MNHEY, SVGAGI. V dropped 0 bases and J dropped 1 base, with 12 bases sitting between them.

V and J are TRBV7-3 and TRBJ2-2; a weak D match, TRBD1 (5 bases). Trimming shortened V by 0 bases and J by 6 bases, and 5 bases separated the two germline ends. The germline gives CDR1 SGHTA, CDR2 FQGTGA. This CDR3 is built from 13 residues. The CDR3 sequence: CASSLTTAGELFF. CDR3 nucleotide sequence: TGTGCCAGCAGCTTAACGACAGCCGGGGAGCTGTTTTTT.

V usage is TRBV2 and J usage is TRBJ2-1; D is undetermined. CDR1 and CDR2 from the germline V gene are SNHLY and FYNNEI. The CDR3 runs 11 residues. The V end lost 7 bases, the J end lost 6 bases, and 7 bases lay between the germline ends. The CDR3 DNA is TGTGCCAGCACCGTAACCAATGAGCAGTTCTTC. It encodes CASTVTNEQFF.